The 13 T cell receptor beta chains in this list originate from one sample, sequenced in a study of blood T cell repertoires in COVID-19. Measured with immunoSEQ multiplex PCR; TCRdb has only the in-frame clones, and not every one. The top ten hold about a quarter of the sample, which has around 180,000 clones, about 88% seen once. Sequenced material: peripheral blood. The receptors stem from a man in his sixties with acute or convalescent COVID-19.

This chain links TRBV18 with TRBJ2-2; TRBD2 agrees at 8 bases. This CDR3 region has 15 residues. In germline, CDR1 is KGHSH, CDR2 LQKENI. Trimming took 3 bases from V and 2 from J; bases not matched to a gene: 2. CDR3 nucleotides: TGTGCCAGCTCACCGCTAGCGGGTAACACCGGGGAGCTGTTTTTT. Amino acids: CASSPLAGNTGELFF.

CDR3 region: CASSESRTEGYTF. The CDR3, as DNA: TGCGCCAGCAGTGAGTCGAGGACAGAGGGCTACACCTTC. V and J are TRBV10-1 and TRBJ1-2; tentative D call: TRBD1 (6 bases). Deletions cut 0 bases from V and 8 bases from J, with 10 bases between. CDR1 WNHNN and CDR2 SYGVQD come from the germline V gene (reference sequence). The length of the CDR3 is 13 residues.

The chain has TRBV18 and TRBJ1-1, with TRBD1 as a possible D gene (5 bases). Trimming left V 6 bases short and J 0 bases short, with 14 bases between. Germline values: CDR1 KGHSH, CDR2 LQKENI. CDR3 size: 15 residues. The CDR3 DNA follows: TGTGCCAGCTCGGGGCTCTCTCCTATGAACACTGAAGCTTTCTTT. Protein sequence: CASSGLSPMNTEAFF.

This clone was picked up one time. The rearrangement links TRBV29-1 to TRBJ2-3, with a weak D call TRBD2 (6 bases). This CDR3 comprises 14 residues. Deletions cut 6 bases from V and 3 bases from J, with 16 bases between. Germline CDR1 and CDR2: SQVTM and ANQGSEA. The CDR3 nucleotides are TGCAGCGTCCTCGGACTACCCGGGACAGATACGCAGTATTTT. This sequence encodes CSVLGLPGTDTQYF.

CDR3 coding DNA: TGTGCCAGCACTTCGGATCTAGCGGGAGGGCCGGGAGAGACCCAGTACTTC. It codes for CASTSDLAGGPGETQYF. This sequence joins TRBV7-6 and TRBJ2-5; 12 bases match TRBD2. This CDR3 spans 17 amino acids. CDR1 SGHVS and CDR2 FNYEAQ come from the germline V gene. V shed 7 bases, J shed 4 bases, and the junction held 13 bases outside the gene matches.

This chain connects TRBV7-8 to TRBJ1-6; D not resolved. This CDR3 region has 15 residues. Germline V gene sequence: CDR1 SGHVS, CDR2 FQNEAQ. V was cut by 4 bases and J by 9 bases, with 16 bases left in between. The CDR3 DNA follows: TGTGCCAGCAGCTCCCAGTCTGGGCTTGGTTCACCCCTCCACTTT. Encoded protein: CASSSQSGLGSPLHF.

The chain employs TRBV24-1 and TRBJ2-7; D is unresolved. V lost 3 bases to trimming and J lost 1 base, with 6 bases between them. CDR3 length: 13 amino acids. Germline V gene sequence: CDR1 KGHDR, CDR2 SFDVKD. CDR3 DNA: TGTGCCACCAGTGATCCCAATTCCTACGAGCAGTACTTC. The encoded protein is CATSDPNSYEQYF.

This sequence joins TRBV5-4 and TRBJ1-2; 7 nucleotides match TRBD1. J lost 7 bases, V lost 3 bases, and 9 bases had no gene match. The CDR3 runs 14 residues. The V gene's germline CDR1 is SGHNT and CDR2 YYREEE (reference sequence). CDR3 sequence (DNA): TGTGCCAGCAGCTACCCGACAGGGAATAGTGGCTACACCTTC. This translates into CASSYPTGNSGYTF.

The chain joins TRBV19 to TRBJ1-1, with 8 bases aligning to TRBD1. V lost 7 bases and J lost 4; bases outside the gene matches: 5. The CDR3 covers 13 residues. Germline V gene lookup returns CDR1 LNHDA and CDR2 SQIVND (reference sequence). The CDR3 DNA is TGTGCCAGTAAGCGGCAGGGGGCCACTGAAGCTTTCTTT. Translated, it gives CASKRQGATEAFF. Full variable domain (outside the CDR3, taken from reference TRBV19 and TRBJ1-1): DGGITQSPKYLFRKEGQNVTLSCEQNLNHDAMYWYRQDPGQGLRLIYYSQIVNDFQKGDIAEGYSVSREKKESFPLTVTSAQKNPTAFYLCASKRQGATEAFFGQGTRLTVV.

This clone was counted between two and nine times. The chain combines TRBV4-1 with TRBJ1-1; D uncertain. Germline CDR1 MGHRA, CDR2 YSYEKL. V was shortened by 2 bases and J by 2 bases, with 6 bases between the two germline ends. The CDR3 runs 13 residues. For the CDR3, the DNA is TGCGCCAGCAGCCAACAGGTAAACACTGAAGCTTTCTTT. Protein sequence: CASSQQVNTEAFF.

This chain links TRBV5-1 with TRBJ1-1; 8 bases are shared with TRBD1. Germline loops: CDR1 SGHRS, CDR2 YFSETQ. CDR3 length: 14 amino acids. The V segment lost 2 bases and the J segment 5 bases; nucleotides outside the gene matches: 5. Here the CDR3 reads CASSFTGGRTEAFF. As DNA, the CDR3 is TGCGCCAGCAGCTTTACAGGGGGACGAACTGAAGCTTTCTTT.

This sequence joins TRBV5-1 and TRBJ1-6; 7 bases line up with TRBD1. The CDR3 spans 16 residues. V was pared by 5 bases and J by 7 bases, with 12 bases of the junction left unmatched. CDR1 is SGHRS and CDR2 is YFSETQ in the germline V gene. CDR3: CASRSRDRDGNSPLHF. The CDR3 DNA sequence: TGCGCCAGCAGATCTAGAGACAGGGATGGGAATTCACCCCTCCACTTT.

This chain uses TRBV5-4 with TRBJ2-3; TRBD2 aligns across 11 bases. Germline lookup yields CDR1 SGHNT and CDR2 YYREEE (reference sequence). Losses at the gene ends were 1 base for V and 5 bases for J; bases not matched to a gene: 9. The CDR3 consists of 17 residues. This chain's CDR3 is CASSLPIAGGGRDTQYF. The CDR3 bases are TGTGCCAGCAGCTTGCCGATAGCGGGGGGGGGTCGAGATACGCAGTATTTT.